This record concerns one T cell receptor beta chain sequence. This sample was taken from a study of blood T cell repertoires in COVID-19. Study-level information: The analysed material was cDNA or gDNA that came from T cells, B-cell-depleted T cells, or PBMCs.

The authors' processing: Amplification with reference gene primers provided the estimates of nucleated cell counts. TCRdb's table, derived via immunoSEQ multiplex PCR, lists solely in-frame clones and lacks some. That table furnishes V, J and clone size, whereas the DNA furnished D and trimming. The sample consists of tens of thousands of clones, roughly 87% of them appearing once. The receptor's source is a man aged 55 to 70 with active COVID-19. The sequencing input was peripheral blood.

The CDR3 here is CASSLDRIGRGSTDTQYF. The CDR3 DNA reads TGTGCCAGCAGCCTCGACAGGATCGGGAGGGGGTCCACAGATACGCAGTATTTT. This chain links TRBV7-3 with TRBJ2-3; TRBD2 matches 8 bases. Germline CDR1 SGHTA, CDR2 FQGTGA. Germline trimming cut 5 bases from V and 2 bases from J; bases unmatched to any gene: 15. This CDR3 is built from 18 residues.